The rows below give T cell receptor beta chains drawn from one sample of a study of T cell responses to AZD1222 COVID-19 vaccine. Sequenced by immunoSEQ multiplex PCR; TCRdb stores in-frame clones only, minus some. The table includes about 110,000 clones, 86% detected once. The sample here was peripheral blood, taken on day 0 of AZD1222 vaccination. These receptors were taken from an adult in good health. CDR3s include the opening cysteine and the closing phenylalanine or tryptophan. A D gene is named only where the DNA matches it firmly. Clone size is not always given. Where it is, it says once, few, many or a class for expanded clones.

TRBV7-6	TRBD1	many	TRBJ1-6	TGTGCCAGCAGCTTAGGACCCAGGGGACAGGGGGCAGGGTCACCCCTCCACTTT	CASSLGPRGQGAGSPLHF
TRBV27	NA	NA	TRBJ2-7	TGTGCCAGCAGAAAACCGGGCTCCAGGGACTACGAGCAGTACTTC	CASRKPGSRDYEQYF
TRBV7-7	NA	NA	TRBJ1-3	TGTGCCAGCAGCCAGCGCGTGGGGTCCGGAAACACCATATATTTT	CASSQRVGSGNTIYF
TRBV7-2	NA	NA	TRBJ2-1	TGTGCCAGCAGAAAAGCCAGGGAATCGTACAATGAGCAGTTCTTC	CASRKARESYNEQFF
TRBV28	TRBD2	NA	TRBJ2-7	TGTGCCAGCAGTCGCACTAGCGGGGCCTCCTACGAGCAGTACTTC	CASSRTSGASYEQYF
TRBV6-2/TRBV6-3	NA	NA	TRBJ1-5	TGTGCCAGCAGTGGACGATACGGTACGCCCCAGCATTTT	CASSGRYGTPQHF
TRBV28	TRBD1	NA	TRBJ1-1	TGTGCCAGCAGCTTAGGGCCAAACCGGGACAGGGATACGGGAGCTTTCTTT	CASSLGPNRDRDTGAFF
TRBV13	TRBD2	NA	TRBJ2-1	TGTGCCAGCAGCTTCCTCCGGGGGGGCCTATCCTACAATGAGCAGTTCTTC	CASSFLRGGLSYNEQFF
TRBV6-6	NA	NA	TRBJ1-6	TGTGCCAGCAGCCTTGGCGGGGTAGGTCATTCACCCCTCCACTTT	CASSLGGVGHSPLHF
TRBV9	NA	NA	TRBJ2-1	TGTGCCAGCAGCGTAGCTGCTGCAGGTGAGCAGTTCTTC	CASSVAAAGEQFF
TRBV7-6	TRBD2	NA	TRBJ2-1	TGTGCCAGCAGCCCACAACCAGCGGGGGGCTCCTACAATGAGCAGTTCTTC	CASSPQPAGGSYNEQFF
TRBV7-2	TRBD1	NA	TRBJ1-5	TGTGCCAGCAGCTTACTGGGGGACAGTTGGCAGCCCCAGCATTTT	CASSLLGDSWQPQHF
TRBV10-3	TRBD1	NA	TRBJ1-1	TGTGCCATCAGTGAGACAGGGGGCGACACTGAAGCTTTCTTT	CAISETGGDTEAFF
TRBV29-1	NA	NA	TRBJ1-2	TGCAGCGTTGACGGGGGACATCTTGGCTACACCTTC	CSVDGGHLGYTF
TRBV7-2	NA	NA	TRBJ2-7	TGTGCCAGCAGCTTCGGACAGCCTTATACCTACGAGCAGTACTTC	CASSFGQPYTYEQYF
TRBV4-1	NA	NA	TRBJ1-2	TGCGCCAGCAGCCAAGTCTTACAGGGAGGGTATGGCTACACCTTC	CASSQVLQGGYGYTF
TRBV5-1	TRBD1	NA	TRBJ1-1	TGCGCCAGCAGCTTGGCCGGGACAGGGGGCACTGAAGCTTTCTTT	CASSLAGTGGTEAFF
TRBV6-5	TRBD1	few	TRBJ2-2	TGTGCCAGCAGTCGAAGACAGGGGGCGACTGGGGAGCTGTTTTTT	CASSRRQGATGELFF
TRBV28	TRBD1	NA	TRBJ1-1	TGTGCCAGCAGGACAGGGATGAACACTGAAGCTTTCTTT	CASRTGMNTEAFF
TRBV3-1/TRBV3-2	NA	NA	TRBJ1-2	TGTGCCAGCAGCCAATGGGAGCTTAACTATGGCTACACCTTC	CASSQWELNYGYTF
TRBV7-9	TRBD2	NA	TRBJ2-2	TGTGCCAGCAGCCCAAGACTTAGCGGGGGGTCTTCGAGCACCGGGGAGCTGTTTTTT	CASSPRLSGGSSSTGELFF
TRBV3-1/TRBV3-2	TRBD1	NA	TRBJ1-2	TGTGCCAGCAGCCAAGTCAGGGGGGCCCACTATGGCTACACCTTC	CASSQVRGAHYGYTF
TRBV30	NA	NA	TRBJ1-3	TGTGCCTGGCACAGGAGGGTCTCTGGAAACACCATATATTTT	CAWHRRVSGNTIYF
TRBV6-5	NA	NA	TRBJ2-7	TGTGCCAGCAGCAGCGAGGGGGGGTACGAGCAGTACTTC	CASSSEGGYEQYF
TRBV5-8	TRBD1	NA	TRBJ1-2	TGTGCCAGCAGCATGGACAGGGGAAACTATGGCTACACCTTC	CASSMDRGNYGYTF
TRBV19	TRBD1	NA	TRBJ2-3	TGTGCCAGTAGTTTGAGACAGGGGACGAGAGTTACGCAGTATTTT	CASSLRQGTRVTQYF
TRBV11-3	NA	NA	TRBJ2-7	TGTGCCAGCAGCTTAGTCCGGCTCTCCTACGAGCAGTACTTC	CASSLVRLSYEQYF
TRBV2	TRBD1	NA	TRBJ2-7	TGTGCCAGCAGGGGGACAGGGGGCTACGAGCAGTACTTC	CASRGTGGYEQYF
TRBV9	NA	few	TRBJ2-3	TGTGCCAGCAGCGTAGTAGGCGTCAGCACAGATACGCAGTATTTT	CASSVVGVSTDTQYF
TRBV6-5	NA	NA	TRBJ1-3	TGTGCCACCGTACCCAGCTCTGGAAACACCATATATTTT	CATVPSSGNTIYF
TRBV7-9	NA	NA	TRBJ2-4	TGTGCCAGCAGCTTGGGGACAACCTCAGGGACCATTCAGTACTTC	CASSLGTTSGTIQYF
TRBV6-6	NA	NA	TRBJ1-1	TGTGCCAGCAATATAGTGGGGGGGGGCACTGAAGCTTTCTTT	CASNIVGGGTEAFF
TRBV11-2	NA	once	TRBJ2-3	TGTGCCAGCAGCTTATCCAGGGCGGATACGCAGTATTTT	CASSLSRADTQYF
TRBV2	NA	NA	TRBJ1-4	TGTGCCAGCAGTCAAGACCGGGCCCAAGGGTTTTTT	CASSQDRAQGFF
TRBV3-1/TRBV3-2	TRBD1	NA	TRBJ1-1	TGTGCCAGCAGCCTTGGGACAGATCGGACTGAAGCTTTCTTT	CASSLGTDRTEAFF
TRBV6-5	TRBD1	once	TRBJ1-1	TGTGCCAGCCAAACAGGGGGGAAGGGGGGCACTGAAGCTTTCTTT	CASQTGGKGGTEAFF
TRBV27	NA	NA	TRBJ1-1	TGTGCCAGCAGTTTTTTGAACACTGAAGCTTTCTTT	CASSFLNTEAFF
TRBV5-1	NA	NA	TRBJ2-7	TGCGCCAGCGGATCCCAAAGGAACGAGCAGTACTTC	CASGSQRNEQYF
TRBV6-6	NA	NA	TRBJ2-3	TGTGCCAGCAGTTACGAGGGTAGCACAGATACGCAGTATTTT	CASSYEGSTDTQYF
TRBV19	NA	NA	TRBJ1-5	TGTGCCAGTAAGGGGGGCCCACGTTCCAGCAATCAGCCCCAGCATTTT	CASKGGPRSSNQPQHF
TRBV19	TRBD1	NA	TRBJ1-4	TGTGCCAGTTCATCCCAGGGGGCGGGTAATGAAAAACTGTTTTTT	CASSSQGAGNEKLFF
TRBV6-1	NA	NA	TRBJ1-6	TGTGCCAGCAGTGAAGCCGGCCAGGGAGTCACCCTCCACTTT	CASSEAGQGVTLHF
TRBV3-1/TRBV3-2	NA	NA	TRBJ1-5	TGTGCCAGCAGCCAAGATGCAAAGGACTTTACCCAGCAGCCCCAGCATTTT	CASSQDAKDFTQQPQHF
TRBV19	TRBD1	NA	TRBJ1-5	TGTGCCAGTACCCCTGCACAGGGGCTTCATCAGCCCCAGCATTTT	CASTPAQGLHQPQHF
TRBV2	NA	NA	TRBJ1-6	TGTGCCAGCAGTGAAGGGACAGAAAATTCACCCCTCCACTTT	CASSEGTENSPLHF
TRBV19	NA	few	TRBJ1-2	TGTGCCAGTAGGGACATATCTAGTAGGAATGGCTACACCTTC	CASRDISSRNGYTF
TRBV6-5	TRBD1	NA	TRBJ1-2	TGTGCCAGCAGCACAGGGACAGGGGCCCATGGCTACACCTTC	CASSTGTGAHGYTF
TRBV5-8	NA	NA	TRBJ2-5	TGTGCCAGCAGCTTGTACCAGGTTCAGGAGACCCAGTACTTC	CASSLYQVQETQYF
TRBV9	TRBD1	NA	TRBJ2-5	TGTGCCAGCAGCACGACAGGGGGAGAGACCCAGTACTTC	CASSTTGGETQYF
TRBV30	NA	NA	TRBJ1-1	TGTGCCTGGAGTACACCGGGACACCGGTATTCTGAAGCTTTCTTT	CAWSTPGHRYSEAFF
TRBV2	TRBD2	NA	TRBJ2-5	TGTGCCGGGGGGACTAGCTGGGAGACCCAGTACTTC	CAGGTSWETQYF
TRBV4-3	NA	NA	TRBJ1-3	TGCGCCAGCAGCCAAGGGACACCTGGAAACACCATATATTTT	CASSQGTPGNTIYF
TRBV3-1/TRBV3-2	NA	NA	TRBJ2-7	TGTGCCAGCAGCCAAGAACGCTACGAGCAGTACTTC	CASSQERYEQYF
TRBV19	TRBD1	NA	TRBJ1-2	TGTGCCAGTAGTATCGACAGGGGAAGGCATGGCTACACCTTC	CASSIDRGRHGYTF
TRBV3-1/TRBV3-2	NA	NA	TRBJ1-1	TGTGCCAGCAGCCAAGGGACCGGGGGCGCGGGCACTGAAGCTTTCTTT	CASSQGTGGAGTEAFF
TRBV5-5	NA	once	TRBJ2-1	TGTGCCAGCAGCTTGGGGTCGAGGACTGCGTACAATGAGCAGTTCTTC	CASSLGSRTAYNEQFF